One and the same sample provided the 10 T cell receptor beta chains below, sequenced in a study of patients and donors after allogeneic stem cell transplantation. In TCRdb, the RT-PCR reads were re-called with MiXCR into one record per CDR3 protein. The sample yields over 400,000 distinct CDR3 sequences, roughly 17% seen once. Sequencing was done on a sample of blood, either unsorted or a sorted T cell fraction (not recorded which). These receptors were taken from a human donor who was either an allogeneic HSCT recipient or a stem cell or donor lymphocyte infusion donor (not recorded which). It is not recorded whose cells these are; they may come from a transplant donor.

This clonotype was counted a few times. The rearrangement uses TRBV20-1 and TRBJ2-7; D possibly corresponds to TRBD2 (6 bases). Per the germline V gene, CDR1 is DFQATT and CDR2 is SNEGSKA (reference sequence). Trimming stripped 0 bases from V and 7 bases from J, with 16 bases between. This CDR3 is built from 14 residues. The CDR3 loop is CSARDPGGAKEQYF. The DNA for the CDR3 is TGCAGTGCTAGAGATCCCGGCGGGGCTAAGGAGCAGTACTTC.

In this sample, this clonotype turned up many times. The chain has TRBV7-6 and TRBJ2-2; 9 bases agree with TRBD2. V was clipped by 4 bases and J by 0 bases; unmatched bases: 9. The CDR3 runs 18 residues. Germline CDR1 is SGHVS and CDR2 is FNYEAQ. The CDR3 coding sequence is TGTGCCAGCAGCTACAGAACCCGGACTAGCGCGAACACCGGGGAGCTGTTTTTT. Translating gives CASSYRTRTSANTGELFF.

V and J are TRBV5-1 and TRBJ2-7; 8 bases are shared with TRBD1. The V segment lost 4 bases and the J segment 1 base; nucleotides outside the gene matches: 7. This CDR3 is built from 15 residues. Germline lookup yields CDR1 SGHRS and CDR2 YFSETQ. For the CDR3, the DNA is TGCGCCAGCAGCATAGACAGGGGCCTTTCCTACGAGCAGTACTTC. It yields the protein CASSIDRGLSYEQYF.

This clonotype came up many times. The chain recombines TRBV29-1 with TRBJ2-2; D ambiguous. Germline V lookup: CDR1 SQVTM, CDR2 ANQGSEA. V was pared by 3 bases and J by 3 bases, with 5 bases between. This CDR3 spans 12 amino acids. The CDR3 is CSVDGDTGELFF. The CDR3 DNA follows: TGCAGCGTTGATGGGGACACCGGGGAGCTGTTTTTT.

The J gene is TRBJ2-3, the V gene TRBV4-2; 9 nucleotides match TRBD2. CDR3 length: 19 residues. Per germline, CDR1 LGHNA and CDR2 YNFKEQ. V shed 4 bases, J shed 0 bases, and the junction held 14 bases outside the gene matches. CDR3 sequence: CASSPTGTSCFSSTDTQYF. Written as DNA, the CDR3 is TGTGCCAGCAGCCCCACCGGGACTAGCTGTTTTTCTAGCACAGATACGCAGTATTTT.

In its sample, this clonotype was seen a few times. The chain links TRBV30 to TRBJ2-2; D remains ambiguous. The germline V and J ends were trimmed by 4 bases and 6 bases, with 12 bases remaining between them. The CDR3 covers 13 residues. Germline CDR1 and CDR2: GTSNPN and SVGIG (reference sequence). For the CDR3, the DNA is TGTGCCTGGATTAAAGGGTATGCCGGGGAGCTGTTTTTT. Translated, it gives CAWIKGYAGELFF.

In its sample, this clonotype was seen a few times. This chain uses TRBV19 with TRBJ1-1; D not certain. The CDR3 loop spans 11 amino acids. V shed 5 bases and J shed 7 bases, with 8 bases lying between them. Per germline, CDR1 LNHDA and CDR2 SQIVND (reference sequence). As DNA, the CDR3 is TGTGCCAGTAGTGTGACCTTTGAAGCTTTCTTT. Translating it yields CASSVTFEAFF.

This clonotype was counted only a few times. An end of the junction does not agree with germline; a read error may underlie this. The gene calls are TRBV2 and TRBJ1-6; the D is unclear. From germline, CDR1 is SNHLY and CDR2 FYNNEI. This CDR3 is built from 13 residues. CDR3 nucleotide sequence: TGTGCCAGCAGGGAAGGTGATAATTCACCCCTCCACTTT. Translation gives CASREGDNSPLHF.

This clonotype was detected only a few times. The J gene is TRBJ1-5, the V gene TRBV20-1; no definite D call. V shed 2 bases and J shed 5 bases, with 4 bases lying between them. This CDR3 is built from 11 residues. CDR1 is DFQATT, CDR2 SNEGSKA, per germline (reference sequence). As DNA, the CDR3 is TGCAGTGCTAGAACCCATCAGCCCCAGCATTTT. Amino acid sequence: CSARTHQPQHF.

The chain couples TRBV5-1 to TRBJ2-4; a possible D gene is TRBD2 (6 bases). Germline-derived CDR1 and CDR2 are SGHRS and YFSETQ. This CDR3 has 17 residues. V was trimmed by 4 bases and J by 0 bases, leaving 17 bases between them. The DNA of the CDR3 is TGCGCCAGCAGCGTCGGCGACGCGGGATTAGCCAAAAACATTCAGTACTTC. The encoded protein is CASSVGDAGLAKNIQYF.